This T cell receptor beta chain appears in the sequencing data of a study of T cell repertoires in cytomegalovirus infection. Study conclusions and caveats: Accumulated public TCR beta family frequency recognized individuals carrying CMV together with the relevant HLA.

Per germline, CDR1 MNHEY and CDR2 SVGAGI. V lost 4 bases to trimming and J lost 7 bases, with 11 bases between them. The CDR3 has 12 residues. TCRdb analysed the reads with MiXCR anew, one entry per CDR3 protein. The profile shows 650,000 to 850,000 distinct CDR3 sequences, roughly 28% of them singletons. Points on this clonotype: Its specificity is unknown.

The chain has TRBV6-5 and TRBJ2-7; no clear D. The material sequenced was cultured CD8+ T cells from PBMCs, taken from culture after CMV antigen stimulation. The sequence was collected from a human donor in good health (CMV status not recorded). Some clones in this sample may be carry-over from other donors' samples. The CDR3 region is CASSSTGGEQYV. The CDR3 nucleotides read TGTGCCAGCAGTTCTACCGGTGGAGAGCAGTACGTC.